This TCR beta chain derives from a study of control samples from healthy donors and cancer patients. The assay was immunoSEQ multiplex PCR, and TCRdb's table has in-frame clones only and misses some. The table lists around 81,000 clones, approximately 93% of them singletons, with about 1.5% in the top ten. Germline CDR1 and CDR2: SNHLY and FYNNEI. The length of the CDR3 is 13 residues. V shed 8 bases and J 5 bases; nucleotides not matched to a gene: 6. The receptor comes from a woman in her 30s in good health. The source material was blood. V is TRBV2 and J is TRBJ2-1, with TRBD2 matching 7 bases. CDR3 sequence: CASRTSGHNEQFF. CDR3 DNA: TGTGCCAGCCGGACTAGTGGGCACAATGAGCAGTTCTTC.